This T cell receptor (beta chain) was captured by sequencing in a study of shared clonotypes between healthy human individuals. Positive CCR7 selection of CD45RO-negative cells yielded the naive CD8 cells, and terminally differentiated effector memory CD45RA+ cells were excluded. Trimming at V came to 5 bases and at J to 4 bases, leaving 5 bases not matched to a gene. This CDR3 contains 14 residues. The germline V gene has CDR1 SGHNT and CDR2 YENEEA. This clone came up once. What it binds is unknown. General observations from the study: In general, naive subsets displayed greater estimated richness than memory subsets did. Relative to their counterparts shared across all four donors, non-shared clonotypes exhibited diminished generation probabilities. Specimens sampled were limited to blood, with tissue repertoires likely differing.

Methods used by the authors: From ImmunoSEQ came sequences covering only the junction and carrying no quality scores, so filtering differed. Produced via immunoSEQ multiplex PCR; TCRdb's table is partial and in-frame only. V and J calls and clone size are copied from that table; D and trimming were computed from the DNA. This sample has nearly 2 million clones, with about 95% found just once. This TCR derives from a man between 18 and 29 years old in good health. The V gene is TRBV11-3, the J gene TRBJ2-7, with 10 bases identical to TRBD2. The sequenced material came from naive CD8+ T cells sorted from blood. In nucleotides, the CDR3 is TGTGCCAGCAGCCCGAGCGGGGGGGCGTACGAGCAGTACTTC. Residues: CASSPSGGAYEQYF.